Below, 24 T cell receptor beta chains from the same sample are listed, as sequenced in a study of cytomegalovirus exposure and HLA in healthy donors. A multiplex PCR was run with 60 Vbeta primers and 13 Jbeta primers. The protocol was immunoSEQ multiplex PCR, while the TCRdb copy is restricted to in-frame clones and leaves out a portion. The sample lists over 200,000 clones, 75% to 80% occurring once. Source material: PBMCs. The receptor source for this set is a male donor in good health and CMV-seronegative.

In DNA form, the CDR3 reads TGTGCCAGCAGTTACGACGCGGGGGGGTACGAGCAGTACTTC. This translates into CASSYDAGGYEQYF. The chain links TRBV6-5 to TRBJ2-7; 9 bases align to TRBD2. The germline gives CDR1 MNHEY, CDR2 SVGAGI. CDR3 length equals 14 residues. The J segment lost 4 bases and the V segment lost 2 bases, leaving 3 bases of the junction unmatched.

The chain is built from TRBV11-3 and TRBJ2-3; D possibly corresponds to TRBD2 (5 bases). Trimming stripped 1 base from V and 5 bases from J, with 16 bases between. Germline loops: CDR1 SGHNT, CDR2 YENEEA. The CDR3 contains 16 residues. CDR3 DNA: TGTGCCAGCAGCTTAGCCGCGGCCGCGGGCGGAGATACGCAGTATTTT. Translating gives CASSLAAAAGGDTQYF.

The chain combines TRBV6-1 with TRBJ1-4; no reliable D call. V was pared by 3 bases and J by 0 bases, with 11 bases between. The CDR3 is 16 residues long. CDR1 and CDR2 (germline): MNHNS, SASEGT. The CDR3 bases are TGTGCCAGCAGTGATTCTCCCCCAGCAACTAATGAAAAACTGTTTTTT. Translation: CASSDSPPATNEKLFF.

The V call is TRBV6-6, the J call TRBJ2-1; the match to TRBD2 covers 9 bases. The V gene end was trimmed by 5 bases and the J gene end by 9 bases; junction bases not matched to a gene: 5. Per germline, CDR1 MNHNY and CDR2 SVGAGI (reference sequence). The CDR3 is 13 amino acids. CDR3 sequence (DNA): TGTGCCAGCAGTCAACAAGCGGGAGGTGAGCAGTTCTTC. It specifies CASSQQAGGEQFF.

The chain is built from TRBV4-1 and TRBJ2-7; TRBD1 agrees at 8 bases. The V gene's germline CDR1 is MGHRA and CDR2 YSYEKL. The CDR3 contains 14 residues. J was trimmed by 3 bases and V by 6 bases; bases with no gene match: 7. CDR3 in amino acids: CASSRGTGDYEQYF. CDR3 sequence (DNA): TGCGCCAGCAGTCGCGGGACAGGAGACTACGAGCAGTACTTC.

The rearrangement joins TRBV28 to TRBJ2-1; D may be TRBD2 (5 bases). From germline, CDR1 is MDHEN and CDR2 SYDVKM. The CDR3 length is 11 residues. Deletions cut 5 bases from V and 9 bases from J, with 8 bases between. CDR3 sequence: CASSPRGEQFF. CDR3 coding DNA: TGTGCCAGCAGTCCCCGGGGTGAGCAGTTCTTC.

The rearrangement links TRBV7-2 to TRBJ2-2; 8 bases line up with TRBD2. V lost 4 bases to trimming and J lost 5 bases; unmatched junction nucleotides: 9. This CDR3 is built from 16 residues. Germline lookup yields CDR1 SGHTA and CDR2 FQGNSA. The CDR3 reads CASSSRLASGTGELFF. The CDR3 nucleotides are TGTGCCAGCAGCTCCCGACTAGCGTCGGGGACCGGGGAGCTGTTTTTT.

The chain carries TRBV29-1 and TRBJ1-5, with D uncertain. Germline-derived CDR1 and CDR2 are SQVTM and ANQGSEA. This CDR3 region has 14 residues. Trimming took off 5 bases at V and 0 bases at J, with 11 bases between the two ends. The DNA for the CDR3 is TGCAGCGTTCAAACAGCTCTTAGCAATCAGCCCCAGCATTTT. As protein: CSVQTALSNQPQHF.

A remark on this clone: Other nucleotide sequences in the sample specify the same CDR3. V gene TRBV9 combines with J gene TRBJ1-2; TRBD1 is a possible D gene (5 bases). With 0 bases removed from V and 8 bases from J, the gap between germline ends came to 23 bases. Germline V gene data show CDR1 as SGDLS and CDR2 as YYNGEE. The CDR3 loop spans 17 amino acids. CDR3 DNA: TGTGCCAGCAGCGTAGTTTTCCTGATCAGGGTTCGGAACGGCTACACCTTC. Translated: CASSVVFLIRVRNGYTF.

The rearrangement joins TRBV7-3 to TRBJ2-3, with TRBD1 matching 7 bases. CDR3 length equals 16 residues. The germline V gene encodes CDR1 SGHTA and CDR2 FQGTGA. V dropped 5 bases and J dropped 5; count of bases not matched to a gene: 13. The CDR3 loop reads CASSPRQGATKDTQYF. DNA of the CDR3: TGTGCCAGCAGCCCGCGACAGGGAGCGACTAAAGATACGCAGTATTTT.

The chain recombines TRBV11-2 with TRBJ2-2, with 8 bases that match TRBD1. The V gene end was trimmed by 1 base and the J gene end by 3 bases; junction bases not matched to a gene: 4. Germline V gene sequence: CDR1 SGHAT, CDR2 FQNNGV. This CDR3 contains 16 residues. The DNA for the CDR3 is TGTGCCAGCAGCTTAGGGACAGGGATTTACACCGGGGAGCTGTTTTTT. This sequence encodes CASSLGTGIYTGELFF.

The chain joins TRBV9 to TRBJ2-3, with D possibly TRBD2 on 5 matching bases. The CDR3 has 16 amino acids. V was trimmed by 0 bases and J by 0 bases, leaving 11 bases between them. The germline V gene encodes CDR1 SGDLS and CDR2 YYNGEE. The CDR3 sequence: CASSVDAGRSTDTQYF. The CDR3 nucleotides read TGTGCCAGCAGCGTAGACGCGGGTCGTAGCACAGATACGCAGTATTTT.

This CDR3 reads CASSSRAPPYNEQFF. CDR3 DNA: TGTGCCAGCAGCTCCCGAGCGCCTCCCTACAATGAGCAGTTCTTC. The V call is TRBV6-5, the J call TRBJ2-1, with D hard to call. CDR1 is MNHEY and CDR2 is SVGAGI in the germline V gene. The CDR3 sequence is 15 residues long. V lost 6 bases, J lost 2 bases, and 14 bases lay in between.

The rearrangement joins TRBV7-2 to TRBJ1-1, with a tentative D call TRBD1 (5 bases). V dropped 1 base and J dropped 1 base, with 7 bases sitting between them. The CDR3 totals 14 residues. CDR1 is SGHTA and CDR2 is FQGNSA in the germline V gene. The CDR3: CASSLGRGNTEAFF. For the CDR3, the DNA is TGTGCCAGCAGCTTAGGGAGGGGGAACACTGAAGCTTTCTTT.

This chain connects TRBV19 to TRBJ1-5; TRBD1 is a possible D gene (6 bases). The V end lost 5 bases, the J end lost 4 bases, and 18 bases lay between the germline ends. The CDR3 covers 16 residues. Germline V CDR1 and CDR2: LNHDA, SQIVND (reference sequence). CDR3 DNA sequence: TGTGCCAGTAGTGGAGAGTGGGGGCGCATAAATCAGCCCCAGCATTTT. This sequence encodes CASSGEWGRINQPQHF.

This clone was seen a handful of times. CDR3 sequence (DNA): TGTGCCAGCAACTTGGGCGGGTGGGATACTGAAGCTTTCTTT. It specifies CASNLGGWDTEAFF. This chain joins TRBV5-3 and TRBJ1-1; D is ambiguous. TRBV5-3 is reported as an ORF; its role is uncertain. CDR3 length: 14 amino acids. The V end was cut by 8 bases, the J end by 5 bases, with 19 bases between.

There are a few counts of this clone. V gene TRBV4-1 combines with J gene TRBJ2-2; D perhaps matches TRBD1 (7 bases). The CDR3 is 15 residues long. CDR1 is MGHRA and CDR2 is YSYEKL in the germline V gene. V was shortened by 3 bases and J by 8 bases, with 16 bases between the two germline ends. CDR3 residues: CASSQPPGGLGELFF. CDR3 in DNA: TGCGCCAGCAGCCAGCCCCCAGGGGGGCTGGGGGAGCTGTTTTTT.

The chain carries TRBV9 and TRBJ2-2; no reliable D call. V lost 1 base and J lost 5, with 18 bases in between. The CDR3 runs to 17 residues. The germline V gene has CDR1 SGDLS and CDR2 YYNGEE. This CDR3 is CASSVLKVSGGTGELFF. DNA of the CDR3: TGTGCCAGCAGCGTACTTAAAGTTTCGGGTGGTACCGGGGAGCTGTTTTTT.

The chain uses TRBV19 and TRBJ1-1, with TRBD1 identical over 7 bases. CDR3 length: 15 amino acids. Trimming cost V 2 bases and J 5 bases; bases outside gene matches: 8. In germline, CDR1 is LNHDA, CDR2 SQIVND (reference sequence). For the CDR3, the DNA is TGTGCCAGTAGTATACAGGGGGTATGGAGGACTGAAGCTTTCTTT. It yields the protein CASSIQGVWRTEAFF.

This clone was observed a handful of times. The rearrangement joins TRBV30 to TRBJ2-3; D is unresolved. The CDR3 extends over 12 amino acids. Trimming left V 2 bases short and J 4 bases short, with 7 bases between. The germline V gene has CDR1 GTSNPN and CDR2 SVGIG (reference sequence). CDR3 in DNA: TGTGCCTGGAGTACTGTTGCAGATACGCAGTATTTT. Translating it yields CAWSTVADTQYF. Using reference TRBV30 and TRBJ2-3 for the parts outside the CDR3, the full variable domain is SQTIHQWPATLVQPVGSPLSLECTVEGTSNPNLYWYRQAAGRGLQLLFYSVGIGQISSEVPQNLSASRPQDRQFILSSKKLLLSDSGFYLCAWSTVADTQYFGPGTRLTVL.

This clone showed up just a few times. V and J are TRBV5-1 and TRBJ1-1; D is undetermined. The CDR3 consists of 14 residues. V was shortened by 3 bases and J by 1 base, with 10 bases between the two germline ends. Germline-derived CDR1 and CDR2 are SGHRS and YFSETQ. The CDR3: CASSSKEGNTEAFF. CDR3 coding DNA: TGCGCCAGCAGCTCGAAGGAGGGGAACACTGAAGCTTTCTTT.

The chain carries TRBV19 and TRBJ2-5; D is unresolved. This CDR3 comprises 13 residues. CDR1 is LNHDA, CDR2 SQIVND, per germline (reference sequence). The ends were cut back, 6 bases at V and 1 base at J, with 9 bases in the middle. CDR3 in DNA: TGTGCCAGTAGCCAGTTATTCCAAGAGACCCAGTACTTC. The encoded protein is CASSQLFQETQYF.

The gene calls are TRBV25-1 and TRBJ1-1; 9 bases match TRBD1. The CDR3 spans 14 residues. Germline lookup yields CDR1 MGHDK and CDR2 SYGVNS. Losses at the gene ends were 7 bases for V and 4 bases for J; bases not matched to a gene: 7. This CDR3 reads CASTRTGERTEAFF. CDR3 in DNA: TGTGCCAGCACGAGGACAGGGGAACGCACTGAAGCTTTCTTT.

This sequence joins TRBV28 and TRBJ1-4, with unresolved D. Deletions cut 2 bases from V and 6 bases from J, with 10 bases between. This CDR3 comprises 14 residues. The germline V gene has CDR1 MDHEN and CDR2 SYDVKM. This CDR3 reads CASSLQRGYEKLFF. CDR3 DNA: TGTGCCAGCAGTTTACAACGTGGCTATGAAAAACTGTTTTTT. The entire variable domain, with the rest obtained from reference TRBV28 and TRBJ1-4, is as follows: DVKVTQSSRYLVKRTGEKVFLECVQDMDHENMFWYRQDPGLGLRLIYFSYDVKMKEKGDIPEGYSVSREKKERFSLILESASTNQTSMYLCASSLQRGYEKLFFGSGTQLSVL.